This passage covers 15 T cell receptor beta chains from one sample sequenced in a study of cytomegalovirus exposure and HLA in healthy donors. PCR used 60 Vbeta primers and 13 Jbeta primers. The method was immunoSEQ multiplex PCR; TCRdb's version includes in-frame clones alone and lacks a portion of them. The table records about 150,000 clones, about four fifths of them present only once. The sequencing input was PBMCs. The receptors stem from a woman aged 45-65 years in good health and CMV-seropositive.

This clone was found once. The V gene is TRBV7-9, the J gene TRBJ2-5; D possibly corresponds to TRBD2 (5 bases). The DNA end is more similar to TRBJ2-7, so the J call may be wrong. The CDR3 totals 12 residues. Looked up from germline, CDR1 is SEHNR and CDR2 is FQNEAQ (reference sequence). The CDR3 spells CASSPEAYEQYF. CDR3 in DNA: TGTGCCAGCAGCCCGGAGGCCTACGAGCAGTACTTC.

The chain joins TRBV5-1 to TRBJ1-4; 7 bases line up with TRBD1. The V gene end was trimmed by 0 bases and the J gene end by 4 bases; junction bases not matched to a gene: 3. The CDR3 is 15 residues long. Germline CDR1 is SGHRS and CDR2 is YFSETQ. DNA of the CDR3: TGCGCCAGCAGCTTGGCGGGACAGAATAATGAAAAACTGTTTTTT. Translated: CASSLAGQNNEKLFF.

V is TRBV10-3 and J is TRBJ2-1; D not resolved. V lost 7 bases and J 0 bases, leaving 7 bases between the germline ends. Per germline, CDR1 ENHRY and CDR2 SYGVKD. The CDR3 extends over 13 amino acids. The CDR3 coding sequence is TGTGCCATCACGGAGAGCTCCTACAATGAGCAGTTCTTC. This gives the protein CAITESSYNEQFF.

The rearrangement joins TRBV11-3 to TRBJ2-7, with 9 bases matching TRBD1. CDR3 length: 12 amino acids. With 4 bases clipped from V and 9 bases from J, the junction kept 4 bases outside the gene matches. CDR1 is SGHNT, CDR2 YENEEA, per germline. The CDR3 protein is CASSSGQGWQYF. In nucleotides, the CDR3 is TGTGCCAGCAGCTCAGGACAGGGGTGGCAGTACTTC.

This clone was seen only once. Here the CDR3 DNA reads TGTGCCACCAGAAGGGGTAACGGGGAGCTGTTTTTT. Amino acid sequence: CATRRGNGELFF. This rearrangement joins TRBV15 to TRBJ2-2; possibly TRBD1 for D (5 bases). The germline CDR1 and CDR2 sequences are LNHNV and YYDKDF (reference sequence). The CDR3 sequence is 12 residues long. Trimming left V 6 bases short and J 7 bases short, with 9 bases between.

This chain uses TRBV4-3 with TRBJ2-7; possible D gene TRBD2, 6 bases. Trimming removed 2 bases at V and 3 bases at J, with 14 bases between. The germline CDR1 and CDR2 sequences are LGHNA and YSLEER. The length of the CDR3 is 15 residues. In DNA form, the CDR3 reads TGCGCCAGCAGCCAACAGACTAGGACACACTACGAGCAGTACTTC. Translating it yields CASSQQTRTHYEQYF.

This clone was picked up one time. This chain connects TRBV7-6 to TRBJ2-1, with no clear D. This CDR3 comprises 13 residues. V lost 1 base to trimming and J lost 7 bases, with 8 bases between them. Germline values: CDR1 SGHVS, CDR2 FNYEAQ. The CDR3 sequence: CASSLELYNEQFF. The CDR3 nucleotides are TGTGCCAGCAGCTTAGAGCTGTATAATGAGCAGTTCTTC.

The V and J genes are TRBV7-3 and TRBJ2-3, with D maybe TRBD1 (7 bases). Germline V gene sequence: CDR1 SGHTA, CDR2 FQGTGA. This CDR3 comprises 16 residues. V lost 2 bases and J 6 bases, leaving 18 bases between the germline ends. In nucleotides, the CDR3 is TGTGCCAGCAGCTTAGGACGGAGGGGGCGAGGTGATACGCAGTATTTT. Protein sequence: CASSLGRRGRGDTQYF.

This clone was recorded only once. The chain employs TRBV28 and TRBJ2-1; 11 nucleotides align to TRBD2. Germline CDR1 and CDR2: MDHEN and SYDVKM. The CDR3 is made up of 17 amino acids. V lost 4 bases to trimming and J lost 7 bases; unmatched junction nucleotides: 12. CDR3 sequence: CASSSLAGGRIFNEQFF. CDR3 coding DNA: TGTGCCAGCAGTTCTCTAGCGGGAGGACGGATTTTTAATGAGCAGTTCTTC.

The chain recombines TRBV7-9 with TRBJ2-7, with D possibly matching TRBD2 (6 bases). V dropped 5 bases and J dropped 1 base, with 9 bases sitting between them. Germline assignment: CDR1 SEHNR and CDR2 FQNEAQ (reference sequence). This CDR3 spans 13 amino acids. In DNA, the CDR3 is TGTGCCAGCAGCCTCAGCGGGTCCTACGAGCAGTACTTC. It encodes CASSLSGSYEQYF.

This chain connects TRBV27 to TRBJ1-1, with a weak D call TRBD1 (6 bases). Germline V lookup: CDR1 MNHEY, CDR2 SMNVEV (reference sequence). V was shortened by 2 bases and J by 4 bases, with 11 bases between the two germline ends. This CDR3 is built from 14 residues. In nucleotides, the CDR3 is TGTGCCAGCAGTTTAACCGGGACACCCACTGAAGCTTTCTTT. Translating gives CASSLTGTPTEAFF.

This clone appeared once. The chain carries TRBV11-3 and TRBJ2-1; TRBD2 matches 13 bases. Germline V gives CDR1 SGHNT, CDR2 YENEEA. This CDR3 spans 17 amino acids. V lost 4 bases and J lost 7; bases outside the gene matches: 10. The CDR3 region has the DNA TGTGCCAGCAGCTCCCGAACTAGCGGGAGGGCGGGGAATGAGCAGTTCTTC. It translates to CASSSRTSGRAGNEQFF. Filled out from reference TRBV11-3 and TRBJ2-1, the complete variable domain reads EAGVVQSPRYKIIEKKQPVAFWCNPISGHNTLYWYLQNLGQGPELLIRYENEEAVDDSQLPKDRFSAERLKGVDSTLKIQPAELGDSAVYLCASSSRTSGRAGNEQFFGPGTRLTVL.

The chain carries TRBV7-8 and TRBJ2-7; possible D gene TRBD1, 6 bases. The V and J ends lost 1 base and 6 bases respectively, with 16 bases between them. The CDR3 spans 15 residues. From germline, CDR1 is SGHVS and CDR2 FQNEAQ. The CDR3 region has the DNA TGTGCCAGCAGCTTAGAACCAGGGGCCGCGGGCGAGCAGTACTTC. Translating it yields CASSLEPGAAGEQYF.

V and J are TRBV2 and TRBJ2-5; the D gene is possibly TRBD1 (6 bases). This CDR3 has 12 amino acids. The germline CDR1 and CDR2 sequences are SNHLY and FYNNEI. Trimming pared 4 bases from V and 4 bases from J, leaving 7 bases between. CDR3 protein: CASSVRGETQYF. CDR3 nucleotide sequence: TGTGCCAGCAGTGTCAGGGGAGAGACCCAGTACTTC.

V gene TRBV11-2 combines with J gene TRBJ2-1; 13 bases fit TRBD2. CDR3 length equals 19 residues. The junction had 14 bases not matched to a gene; V was cut back by 5 bases and J by 4 bases. The V gene's germline CDR1 is SGHAT and CDR2 FQNNGV. CDR3 in amino acids: CASSATTSGRPPYYNEQFF. The DNA for the CDR3 is TGTGCCAGCAGCGCGACGACTAGCGGGAGGCCCCCCTATTACAATGAGCAGTTCTTC.